Presented here are 29 T cell receptor beta chains from one specimen sequenced in a study of blood T cell repertoires in COVID-19. Assay: immunoSEQ multiplex PCR; the TCRdb copy retains only in-frame clones and omits some. Found here are around 280,000 clones, about nine tenths of them singletons; the top ten hold around 2.2%. Sequenced material: peripheral blood. Receptors were obtained from a woman aged 45-65 years who had recovered from COVID-19.

This clone has only one observation. The chain is built from TRBV7-2 and TRBJ1-2; D is undetermined. The CDR3 totals 15 residues. Germline lookup yields CDR1 SGHTA and CDR2 FQGNSA. Trimming pared 1 base from V and 2 bases from J, leaving 11 bases between. The CDR3 region is CASSLELWQNYGYTF. The CDR3 DNA follows: TGTGCCAGCAGCTTAGAATTGTGGCAGAACTATGGCTACACCTTC.

The chain combines TRBV6-2 or TRBV6-3 with TRBJ2-5; 7 nucleotides line up with TRBD1. CDR1 is MNHEY, CDR2 SVGEGT, per germline. This CDR3 is built from 14 residues. Unmatched junction bases numbered 7, after V lost 5 bases and J lost 4 bases. The chain's CDR3 is CASSQYRGGETQYF. In DNA form, the CDR3 reads TGTGCCAGCAGTCAATACAGGGGCGGAGAGACCCAGTACTTC.

This chain joins TRBV15 and TRBJ1-2; tentative D call: TRBD1 (5 bases). CDR1 LNHNV and CDR2 YYDKDF come from the germline V gene (reference sequence). V was pared by 1 base and J by 4 bases, with 10 bases between. This CDR3 spans 14 amino acids. Written as DNA, the CDR3 is TGTGCCACCAGCAGAGGGGGGACTGCCTATGGCTACACCTTC. Translating gives CATSRGGTAYGYTF. The whole variable domain, remainder taken from reference TRBV15 and TRBJ1-2, is DAMVIQNPRYQVTQFGKPVTLSCSQTLNHNVMYWYQQKSSQAPKLLFHYYDKDFNNEADTPDNFQSRRPNTSFCFLDIRSPGLGDTAMYLCATSRGGTAYGYTFGSGTRLTVV.

V is TRBV14 and J is TRBJ2-3, with no clear D. Per the germline V gene, CDR1 is SGHDN and CDR2 is FVKESK. The germline V and J ends were trimmed by 4 bases and 1 base, with 15 bases remaining between them. There are 16 residues in the CDR3. CDR3 amino acids: CASSPRGLKGTDTQYF. The CDR3, as DNA: TGTGCCAGCAGCCCCCGTGGGCTCAAGGGCACAGATACGCAGTATTTT. Based on the CDR3 plus reference TRBV14 and TRBJ2-3, the full variable domain is EAGVTQFPSHSVIEKGQTVTLRCDPISGHDNLYWYRRVMGKEIKFLLHFVKESKQDESGMPNNRFLAERTGGTYSTLKVQPAELEDSGVYFCASSPRGLKGTDTQYFGPGTRLTVL.

The chain combines TRBV27 with TRBJ1-6; 8 positions match TRBD1. V dropped 0 bases and J dropped 7; count of bases not matched to a gene: 8. The CDR3 consists of 17 residues. In germline, CDR1 is MNHEY, CDR2 SMNVEV (reference sequence). The CDR3 coding sequence is TGTGCCAGCAGTTTATCGCAGGGGGCGCGTACCAATTCACCCCTCCACTTT. Its translation is CASSLSQGARTNSPLHF.

The chain joins TRBV7-9 to TRBJ1-4; TRBD1 aligns across 7 bases. There are 15 residues in the CDR3. V trimming: 2 bases; J trimming: 7 bases; junction bases outside the gene matches: 7. CDR1 is SEHNR, CDR2 FQNEAQ, per germline (reference sequence). CDR3 sequence: CASSLRGRGAEKLFF. CDR3 sequence (DNA): TGTGCCAGCAGCTTACGAGGCAGGGGGGCTGAAAAACTGTTTTTT.

This clone was seen a single time. The chain is built from TRBV28 and TRBJ1-4; the D is unclear. CDR1 and CDR2 from the germline V gene are MDHEN and SYDVKM. V shed 8 bases and J shed 7 bases, with 11 bases lying between them. CDR3 length equals 12 residues. The CDR3 here is CASLALSEKLFF. The CDR3 nucleotides read TGTGCCAGCCTCGCATTGAGTGAAAAACTGTTTTTT.

Comment on this clone: Other DNA sequences in the sample encode the same CDR3. The genes are TRBV7-3 and TRBJ1-5, with D perhaps TRBD1 (5 bases). CDR3 length: 13 residues. Germline lookup yields CDR1 SGHTA and CDR2 FQGTGA. The ends were cut back, 5 bases at V and 6 bases at J, with 11 bases in the middle. The chain's CDR3 is CASSLGQGQPQHF. CDR3 nucleotides: TGTGCCAGCAGCCTAGGGCAGGGTCAGCCCCAGCATTTT.

The chain carries TRBV7-6 and TRBJ1-6; 7 bases fit TRBD1. In germline, CDR1 is SGHVS, CDR2 FNYEAQ. This CDR3 comprises 17 residues. Losses at the gene ends were 2 bases for V and 5 bases for J; bases not matched to a gene: 9. CDR3 DNA: TGTGCCAGCAGCTTATACCCTCGGGGACAGCATAATTCACCCCTCCACTTT. Its translation: CASSLYPRGQHNSPLHF.

This clone has a handful of counts. In DNA, the CDR3 is TGTGCCAGCAGCCAAGACTTCCGAGGGACTGAAGCTTTCTTT. It translates to CASSQDFRGTEAFF. The chain employs TRBV3-1 (or the pseudogene TRBV3-2) and TRBJ1-1; D remains ambiguous. The CDR3 covers 14 residues. V was shortened by 0 bases and J by 5 bases, with 10 bases between the two germline ends. The V gene's germline CDR1 is LGHDT and CDR2 YNNKEL (reference sequence).

The chain has TRBV4-3 and TRBJ2-6; D may be TRBD1 (5 bases). V dropped 3 bases and J dropped 4 bases, with 19 bases sitting between them. The CDR3 contains 18 residues. CDR1 and CDR2 from the germline V gene are LGHNA and YSLEER. The CDR3 spells CASSHAAGFQSGANVLTF. The CDR3 DNA reads TGCGCCAGCAGCCACGCCGCAGGGTTTCAGTCCGGGGCCAACGTCCTGACTTTC.

The rearrangement links TRBV12-3 or TRBV12-4 to TRBJ2-7; tentative D call: TRBD1 (6 bases). With 6 bases removed from V and 7 bases from J, the gap between germline ends came to 16 bases. The CDR3 is 13 amino acids. The CDR3 nucleotides read TGTGCCAGCAGGCCCGGGGACAACCTAGAGCAGTACTTC. Protein sequence: CASRPGDNLEQYF.

The J gene is TRBJ1-2, the V gene TRBV4-2; D remains ambiguous. With 0 bases removed from V and 8 bases from J, the gap between germline ends came to 13 bases. The V gene's germline CDR1 is LGHNA and CDR2 YNFKEQ. The CDR3 runs 14 residues. CDR3 loop: CASSQDGLIGGYTF. The CDR3 nucleotides read TGTGCCAGCAGCCAAGATGGCCTTATCGGGGGCTACACCTTC.

This clone has only one observation. The J gene is TRBJ1-2, the V gene TRBV9, with 9 positions matching TRBD1. With 4 bases clipped from V and 4 bases from J, the junction kept 5 bases outside the gene matches. The germline CDR1 and CDR2 sequences are SGDLS and YYNGEE. This CDR3 has 14 amino acids. The CDR3 nucleotides read TGTGCCAGCAGCATACAGGGGGCGGCCTATGGCTACACCTTC. This translates into CASSIQGAAYGYTF.

This clone came up once. V usage is TRBV7-2 and J usage is TRBJ2-7, with 9 bases aligning to TRBD2. Germline trimming cut 0 bases from V and 3 bases from J; bases unmatched to any gene: 3. The length of the CDR3 is 15 residues. In germline, CDR1 is SGHTA, CDR2 FQGNSA. The DNA for the CDR3 is TGTGCCAGCAGCTTAGCCTCTAGCGGGGACTACGAGCAGTACTTC. Protein: CASSLASSGDYEQYF.

The V call is TRBV7-3, the J call TRBJ2-1; perhaps TRBD1 as D (6 bases). CDR1 and CDR2 (germline): SGHTA, FQGTGA. There are 12 residues in the CDR3. V lost 3 bases, J lost 8 bases, and 8 bases lay in between. The CDR3 reads CASSFTGHEQFF. The CDR3 DNA is TGTGCCAGCAGCTTCACAGGGCATGAGCAGTTCTTC.

The chain is built from TRBV5-1 and TRBJ2-7; perhaps TRBD2 as D (5 bases). Between the trimmed V and J ends, which lost 4 bases and 4 bases, there was a span of 12 bases. The CDR3 loop spans 13 amino acids. The germline gives CDR1 SGHRS, CDR2 YFSETQ. DNA for the CDR3: TGCGCCAGCAGCCCGGACTCTAGGTACGAGCAGTACTTC. Protein: CASSPDSRYEQYF.

The J gene is TRBJ2-7, the V gene TRBV11-2; a weak D match, TRBD1 (5 bases). The CDR3 totals 14 residues. V lost 5 bases and J 5 bases, leaving 16 bases between the germline ends. The germline V gene has CDR1 SGHAT and CDR2 FQNNGV. The CDR3 DNA reads as TGTGCCAGCAGCCGGGTGTCAGGGCCCCACGAGCAGTACTTC. Translation: CASSRVSGPHEQYF.

The chain combines TRBV19 with TRBJ2-5; a possible D gene is TRBD1 (5 bases). V gave up 6 bases and J gave up 3 bases, with 5 bases separating them. Looked up from germline, CDR1 is LNHDA and CDR2 is SQIVND (reference sequence). The CDR3 contains 11 residues. CDR3 nucleotide sequence: TGTGCCAGTAGGACAGAAGAGACCCAGTACTTC. It yields the protein CASRTEETQYF.

V is TRBV6-4 and J is TRBJ1-1, with 8 bases fitting TRBD1. Per germline, CDR1 MRHNA and CDR2 SNTAGT. This CDR3 is built from 17 residues. Germline trimming cut 6 bases from V and 3 bases from J; bases unmatched to any gene: 15. CDR3 residues: CASSIQRTGLWDTEAFF. CDR3 sequence (DNA): TGTGCCAGCAGCATACAAAGGACAGGGTTATGGGACACTGAAGCTTTCTTT.

This sequence joins TRBV28 and TRBJ1-5; TRBD1 matches at 8 bases. Germline V CDR1 and CDR2: MDHEN, SYDVKM. Trimming cost V 5 bases and J 2 bases; bases outside gene matches: 8. This CDR3 has 16 amino acids. DNA for the CDR3: TGTGCCAGCAGTCCCCGGACAGGGCTGGGCAATCAGCCCCAGCATTTT. It encodes CASSPRTGLGNQPQHF.

This rearrangement joins TRBV5-4 to TRBJ2-3; 9 bases align to TRBD2. CDR1 and CDR2 (germline): SGHNT, YYREEE (reference sequence). The CDR3 runs to 14 residues. The trim removed 7 bases at V and 4 bases at J, leaving 7 bases unmatched. CDR3 DNA: TGTGCCAGCCGGGAGCGGGGGGACGCAGATACGCAGTATTTT. Amino acids: CASRERGDADTQYF.

The V and J genes are TRBV6-5 and TRBJ1-1, with a weak D call TRBD1 (6 bases). In germline, CDR1 is MNHEY, CDR2 SVGAGI. V was cut by 7 bases and J by 0 bases, with 9 bases left in between. The CDR3 is made up of 13 amino acids. CDR3 amino acids: CASMGTLNTEAFF. The CDR3 nucleotides are TGTGCCAGCATGGGGACACTGAACACTGAAGCTTTCTTT.

The chain joins TRBV27 to TRBJ1-1; D is undetermined. The length of the CDR3 is 15 residues. With 0 bases removed from V and 2 bases from J, the gap between germline ends came to 10 bases. Germline V gene sequence: CDR1 MNHEY, CDR2 SMNVEV (reference sequence). The CDR3 loop reads CASSLSRRRNTEAFF. In nucleotides, the CDR3 is TGTGCCAGCAGTTTATCGAGGCGGAGAAACACTGAAGCTTTCTTT.

The chain links TRBV5-1 to TRBJ1-5, with 8 bases aligning to TRBD1. Germline lookup yields CDR1 SGHRS and CDR2 YFSETQ. The CDR3 length is 13 residues. V was pared by 3 bases and J by 5 bases, with 1 base of the junction left unmatched. The CDR3 DNA sequence: TGCGCCAGCAGCTCACAGGGGGATCAGCCCCAGCATTTT. Translating it yields CASSSQGDQPQHF.

This chain uses TRBV6-5 with TRBJ2-7, with TRBD2 matching over 10 bases. V lost 6 bases and J lost 2; bases outside the gene matches: 7. The CDR3 runs to 15 residues. Germline V CDR1 and CDR2: MNHEY, SVGAGI. CDR3 protein: CASSRTSGATYEQYF. In DNA, the CDR3 is TGTGCCAGCAGCCGGACTAGCGGAGCAACCTACGAGCAGTACTTC.

The chain links TRBV18 to TRBJ1-1; TRBD1 matches 7 bases. Germline V gene data show CDR1 as KGHSH and CDR2 as LQKENI. The CDR3 has 15 residues. The V gene end was trimmed by 3 bases and the J gene end by 5 bases; junction bases not matched to a gene: 9. As DNA, the CDR3 is TGTGCCAGCTCACCTATACGACAGGGCTGGACTGAAGCTTTCTTT. Protein sequence: CASSPIRQGWTEAFF.

The V and J genes are TRBV6-1 and TRBJ1-5; D unclear. Germline-derived CDR1 and CDR2 are MNHNS and SASEGT. The V end lost 4 bases, the J end lost 1 base, and 8 bases lay between the germline ends. CDR3 length equals 14 residues. The CDR3 loop is CASSGEASNQPQHF. CDR3 bases: TGTGCCAGCAGTGGAGAGGCAAGCAATCAGCCCCAGCATTTT.

The chain links TRBV27 to TRBJ2-5, with TRBD1 matching over 7 bases. The CDR3 runs to 16 residues. Trimming took 5 bases from V and 3 from J; bases not matched to a gene: 12. Germline CDR1 and CDR2: MNHEY and SMNVEV (reference sequence). As DNA, the CDR3 is TGTGCCAGCAGTCCTAGACAGGGAAGGGGGAAAGAGACCCAGTACTTC. This encodes CASSPRQGRGKETQYF.